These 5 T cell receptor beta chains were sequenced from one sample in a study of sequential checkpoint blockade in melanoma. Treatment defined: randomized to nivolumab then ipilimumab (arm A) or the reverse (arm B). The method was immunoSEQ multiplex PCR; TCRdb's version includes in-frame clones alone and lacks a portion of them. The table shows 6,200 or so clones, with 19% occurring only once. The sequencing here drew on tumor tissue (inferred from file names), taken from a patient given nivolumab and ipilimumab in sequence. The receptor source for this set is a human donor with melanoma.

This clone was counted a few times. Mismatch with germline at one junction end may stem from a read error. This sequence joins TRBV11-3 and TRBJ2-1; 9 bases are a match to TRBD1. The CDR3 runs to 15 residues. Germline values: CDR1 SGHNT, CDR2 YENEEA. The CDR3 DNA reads TGTGCTAGCAGCTTAGATGGGACAGGGTACAATGAGCAGTTCTTC. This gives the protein CASSLDGTGYNEQFF.

This CDR3 is CASSEGGGDYNEQFF. As DNA, the CDR3 is TGTGCCAGCAGTGAGGGCGGGGGAGATTACAATGAGCAGTTCTTC. The chain is built from TRBV6-8 and TRBJ2-1; 7 positions agree with TRBD2. Germline-derived CDR1 and CDR2 are MNHGY and SAAAGT. The junction had 8 bases not matched to a gene; V was cut back by 5 bases and J by 4 bases. This CDR3 is 15 amino acids long.

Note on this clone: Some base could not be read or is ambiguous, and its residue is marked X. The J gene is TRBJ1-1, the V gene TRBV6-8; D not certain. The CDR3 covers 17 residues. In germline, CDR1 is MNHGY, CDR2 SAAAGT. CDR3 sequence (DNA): TGTGYCATCAGTGTCTTGCCCCTAGGGCAATTGAACACTGAAGCTTTCTTT. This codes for CXISVLPLGQLNTEAFF.

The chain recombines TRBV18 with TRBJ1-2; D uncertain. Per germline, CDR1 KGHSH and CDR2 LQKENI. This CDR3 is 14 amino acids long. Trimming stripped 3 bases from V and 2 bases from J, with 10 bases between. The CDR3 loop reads CASSPFRVNYGYTF. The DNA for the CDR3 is TGTGCCAGCTCACCTTTTAGGGTAAACTATGGCTACACCTTC. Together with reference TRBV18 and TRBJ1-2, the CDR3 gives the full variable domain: NAGVMQNPRHLVRRRGQEARLRCSPMKGHSHVYWYRQLPEEGLKFMVYLQKENIIDESGMPKERFSAEFPKEGPSILRIQQVVRGDSAAYFCASSPFRVNYGYTFGSGTRLTVV.

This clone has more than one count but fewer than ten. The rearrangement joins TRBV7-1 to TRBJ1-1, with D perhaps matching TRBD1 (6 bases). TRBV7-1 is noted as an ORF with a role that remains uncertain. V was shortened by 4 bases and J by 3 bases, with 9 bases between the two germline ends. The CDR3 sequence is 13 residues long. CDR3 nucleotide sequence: TGTGCCAGCAGCTATTACAGGGACACTGAAGCTTTCTTT. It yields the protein CASSYYRDTEAFF.